This record looks at one T cell receptor beta chain sequence and its context. These data originate in a study of shared T cell receptors in the human thymus. TCRdb's table, derived via immunoSEQ multiplex PCR, lists solely in-frame clones and lacks some. Of hundreds of thousands of clones in the sample, around 87% were seen once. Deletions cut 5 bases from V and 4 bases from J, with 20 bases between. The CDR3 spans 16 residues. The germline CDR1 and CDR2 sequences are LNHDA and SQIVND (reference sequence). The same sample was also used in a study of human thymus T cells. This second study says: The thymus tissue came from resections taken during corrective heart surgery.

The rearrangement links TRBV19 to TRBJ1-2, with a possible D match to TRBD1 (5 bases). Input material: thymocytes. This TCR came from a boy younger than two with a congenital heart defect. The CDR3 region is CASSRDSQRDFYGYTF. For the CDR3, the DNA is TGTGCCAGTAGTCGGGACTCCCAGCGGGATTTCTATGGCTACACCTTC.